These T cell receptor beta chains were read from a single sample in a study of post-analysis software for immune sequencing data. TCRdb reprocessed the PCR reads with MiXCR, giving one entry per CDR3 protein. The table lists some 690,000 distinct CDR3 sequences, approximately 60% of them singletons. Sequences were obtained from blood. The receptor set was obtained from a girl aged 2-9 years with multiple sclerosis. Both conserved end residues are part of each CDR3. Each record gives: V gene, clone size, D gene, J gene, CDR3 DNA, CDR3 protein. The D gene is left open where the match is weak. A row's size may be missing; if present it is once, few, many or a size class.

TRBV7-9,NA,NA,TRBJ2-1,TGTGCCAGCAGCTTCGGAAGGAGGGGCTCCTACAATGAGCAGTTCTTC,CASSFGRRGSYNEQFF
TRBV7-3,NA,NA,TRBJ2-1,TGTGCCAGCAGCTTATATCCAGGGTCAAATGAGCAGTTCTTC,CASSLYPGSNEQFF
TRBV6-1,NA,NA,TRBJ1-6,TGTGCCAGCAGTGAAACCATGACGCGGGATTCACCCCTCCACTTT,CASSETMTRDSPLHF
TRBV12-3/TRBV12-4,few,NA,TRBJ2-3,TGTGCCAGCAGTTTCGCGGCAGGCTCTAGCACAGATACGCAGTATTTT,CASSFAAGSSTDTQYF
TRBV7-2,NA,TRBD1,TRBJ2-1,TGTGCCAGCAGCTTAGACGCGACAGGGTTGGGGAGAGAGCAGTTCTTC,CASSLDATGLGREQFF
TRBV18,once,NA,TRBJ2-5,TGTGCCAGCTCACCGGGCGGTAGGGCCCAGTACTTC,CASSPGGRAQYF
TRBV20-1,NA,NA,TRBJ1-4,TGCAGTGCTAGAGGAGGGAAAAAACTGTTTTTT,CSARGGKKLFF
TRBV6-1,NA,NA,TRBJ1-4,TGTGCCAGCAGCGCCACCCACGAAAAACTGTTTTTT,CASSATHEKLFF
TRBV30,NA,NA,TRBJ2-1,TGTGCCTGGGACCCAGACTCAATCGGCAATGAGCAGTTCTTC,CAWDPDSIGNEQFF
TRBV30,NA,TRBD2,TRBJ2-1,TGTGCCTGGCTCCGGACTAGCGGGACCTACAATGAGCAGTTCTTC,CAWLRTSGTYNEQFF
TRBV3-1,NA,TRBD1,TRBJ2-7,TGTGCCAGCAGCCAAGGAGCCGACAGGGGATACGAGCAGTACTTC,CASSQGADRGYEQYF